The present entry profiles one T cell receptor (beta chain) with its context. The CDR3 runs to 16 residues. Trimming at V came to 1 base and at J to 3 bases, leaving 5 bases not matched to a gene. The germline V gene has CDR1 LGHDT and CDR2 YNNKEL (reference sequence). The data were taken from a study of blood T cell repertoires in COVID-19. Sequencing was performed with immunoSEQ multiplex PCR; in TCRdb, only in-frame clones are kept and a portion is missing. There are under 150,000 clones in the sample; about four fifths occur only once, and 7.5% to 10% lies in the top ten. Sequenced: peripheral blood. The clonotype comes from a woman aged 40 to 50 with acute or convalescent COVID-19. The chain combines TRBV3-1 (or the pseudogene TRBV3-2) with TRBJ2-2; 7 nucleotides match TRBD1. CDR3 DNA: TGTGCCAGCAGCCAAGTCCCAGGGGGATACACCGGGGAGCTGTTTTTT. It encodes CASSQVPGGYTGELFF.